This T cell receptor (beta chain) was identified during a study of T cell responses to AZD1222 COVID-19 vaccine. Overall study context: Analysis merged second doses at about 4 or about 12 weeks.

With regard to this clone: Its specificity is unknown.

Generated by immunoSEQ multiplex PCR, the TCRdb table keeps only in-frame clones and is missing some. The profile shows roughly 140,000 clones, about 87% of them singletons. The CDR3 runs 13 residues. Looked up from germline, CDR1 is SGHTA and CDR2 is FQGTGA. V was pared by 3 bases and J by 4 bases, with 8 bases between. Notes on the study in general: Nearly half of unique spike-specific TCRs reportedly avoided B.1.351 and B.1.1.7 mutated regions. Only a handful of AZD1222 recipients tested seropositive at baseline. Clonal diversity may have been underestimated in mostly white British donors.

This clonotype was obtained from an adult in good health. The V call is TRBV7-3, the J call TRBJ2-3; D is unresolved. The input for sequencing was peripheral blood, taken on day 0 of AZD1222 vaccination. The CDR3 nucleotides read TGTGCCAGCAGCTTGTCTCAGGCAGATACGCAGTATTTT. Translating it yields CASSLSQADTQYF.